This T cell receptor beta chain was sequenced during a study of response to subunit inactivated influenza vaccine. Study-wide findings and caveats: Authors proposed each seasonal influenza vaccination draws in few new T cells.

TCRdb re-analysed the RT-PCR reads in MiXCR, keeping a single row per CDR3 protein. This sample yields about 780,000 distinct CDR3 sequences, of which 15% to 20% are seen a single time; about 11% belongs to the top ten. There are a few counts of this clonotype. Antigen unknown. CDR3 length: 12 residues. The germline CDR1 and CDR2 sequences are DFQATT and SNEGSKA (reference sequence). The V end lost 3 bases, the J end lost 5 bases, and 11 bases lay between the germline ends. The chain carries TRBV20-1 and TRBJ2-7; D not certain. The specimen was PBMCs from blood, collected around 5 days after vaccination. The source is a man aged 50-59 years who received an inactivated influenza vaccine. The CDR3 sequence is CSASFAIHEQYF. The CDR3 nucleotides read TGCAGTGCTAGTTTCGCGATCCACGAGCAGTACTTC.